The 18 T cell receptor beta chains below were found in one sample sequenced in a study of cytomegalovirus exposure and HLA in healthy donors. TCRdb's table, derived via immunoSEQ multiplex PCR, lists solely in-frame clones and lacks some. The repertoire holds 330,000 or so clones, with 86% as singletons. Sequenced: PBMCs. Receptors were obtained from a young woman in good health and CMV-seronegative.

The rearrangement joins TRBV5-6 to TRBJ1-1; D not certain. Trimming stripped 2 bases from V and 3 bases from J, with 8 bases between. Germline CDR1 reads SGHDT; CDR2 reads YYEEEE. The CDR3 covers 13 residues. This CDR3 reads CASSLIQYTEAFF. The CDR3, as DNA: TGTGCCAGCAGCTTAATACAGTACACTGAAGCTTTCTTT.

The chain combines TRBV28 with TRBJ2-1; 9 nucleotides align to TRBD2. V lost 8 bases and J lost 5; bases outside the gene matches: 13. The CDR3 length is 16 residues. CDR1 is MDHEN, CDR2 SYDVKM, per germline. CDR3 region: CASLSWTSVRNNEQFF. The CDR3, as DNA: TGTGCCAGCCTATCCTGGACTAGCGTCAGAAACAATGAGCAGTTCTTC.

V and J are TRBV6-5 and TRBJ1-2; 9 bases map to TRBD1. CDR3 length: 15 amino acids. Germline CDR1 and CDR2: MNHEY and SVGAGI. V trimming: 2 bases; J trimming: 8 bases; junction bases outside the gene matches: 9. The CDR3 region has the DNA TGTGCCAGCAGTTACGCCCCGGGACAGGGTGGAGGCTACACCTTC. Translation: CASSYAPGQGGGYTF.

This clone was counted between two and nine times. The V gene is TRBV4-1, the J gene TRBJ1-2; D uncertain. Germline V CDR1 and CDR2: MGHRA, YSYEKL. V was pared by 0 bases and J by 8 bases, with 13 bases between. This CDR3 is 14 amino acids long. The CDR3 DNA follows: TGCGCCAGCAGCCAAGATGCGGGGATGAGAGGCTACACCTTC. This codes for CASSQDAGMRGYTF.

V is TRBV7-3 and J is TRBJ2-1; 7 bases line up with TRBD2. The germline CDR1 and CDR2 sequences are SGHTA and FQGTGA. The ends lost 2 bases at V and 7 bases at J; junction bases unmatched: 2. The CDR3 covers 13 residues. CDR3 region: CASSLGGRNEQFF. CDR3 nucleotides: TGTGCCAGCAGCTTAGGCGGGAGAAATGAGCAGTTCTTC.

The CDR3 sequence is CASSFQDRGTEAFF. The CDR3, as DNA: TGTGCCAGCAGCTTCCAGGACAGGGGCACTGAAGCTTTCTTT. This chain links TRBV7-3 with TRBJ1-1; TRBD1 matches at 9 bases. After removal of 3 bases from V and 4 bases from J, the junction contained 3 bases not matched to a gene. There are 14 residues in the CDR3. CDR1 and CDR2 from the germline V gene are SGHTA and FQGTGA. Variable domain in full (rest from reference TRBV7-3 and TRBJ1-1): GAGVSQTPSNKVTEKGKYVELRCDPISGHTALYWYRQSLGQGPEFLIYFQGTGAADDSGLPNDRFFAVRPEGSVSTLKIQRTERGDSAVYLCASSFQDRGTEAFFGQGTRLTVV.

The rearrangement links TRBV5-6 to TRBJ2-5; tentatively, D is TRBD1 (6 bases). The germline V gene has CDR1 SGHDT and CDR2 YYEEEE. Trimming stripped 4 bases from V and 7 bases from J, with 20 bases between. The CDR3 spans 15 residues. The CDR3 loop reads CASSPEGVASGTQYF. Here the CDR3 DNA reads TGTGCCAGCAGCCCCGAGGGGGTAGCTAGTGGGACCCAGTACTTC.

V usage is TRBV7-8 and J usage is TRBJ2-1; TRBD1 might be the D (5 bases). Germline lookup yields CDR1 SGHVS and CDR2 FQNEAQ. This CDR3 comprises 15 residues. With 6 bases removed from V and 3 bases from J, the gap between germline ends came to 15 bases. CDR3 nucleotides: TGTGCCAGCAGGCTTTCAAGGACAAGCTACAATGAGCAGTTCTTC. Translated: CASRLSRTSYNEQFF.

This chain uses TRBV18 with TRBJ2-5; D is uncertain. CDR3 length: 15 residues. Germline CDR1 is KGHSH and CDR2 is LQKENI. Between the trimmed V and J ends, which lost 2 bases and 1 base, there was a span of 11 bases. The CDR3 coding sequence is TGTGCCAGCTCACCAATGCGGAGTACCCAAGAGACCCAGTACTTC. Protein: CASSPMRSTQETQYF. The whole variable domain, remainder taken from reference TRBV18 and TRBJ2-5, is NAGVMQNPRHLVRRRGQEARLRCSPMKGHSHVYWYRQLPEEGLKFMVYLQKENIIDESGMPKERFSAEFPKEGPSILRIQQVVRGDSAAYFCASSPMRSTQETQYFGPGTRLLVL.

This chain connects TRBV9 to TRBJ1-5; D remains unclear. This CDR3 comprises 11 residues. V was cut by 7 bases and J by 3 bases, with 5 bases left in between. Germline CDR1 SGDLS, CDR2 YYNGEE. CDR3 loop: CASGLNQPQHF. DNA of the CDR3: TGTGCCAGCGGCCTCAATCAGCCCCAGCATTTT.

The V and J genes are TRBV5-1 and TRBJ1-1; maybe TRBD1 (5 bases). CDR3 length: 14 residues. V lost 4 bases and J 1 base, leaving 11 bases between the germline ends. Germline V gene sequence: CDR1 SGHRS, CDR2 YFSETQ. CDR3 residues: CASSGGTANTEAFF. DNA for the CDR3: TGCGCCAGCAGCGGGGGGACGGCGAACACTGAAGCTTTCTTT.

The genes are TRBV9 and TRBJ1-5; D remains ambiguous. The germline V gene has CDR1 SGDLS and CDR2 YYNGEE. V shed 0 bases and J shed 3 bases, with 4 bases lying between them. This CDR3 region has 13 residues. The CDR3 DNA reads as TGTGCCAGCAGCGTAGATATCAATCAGCCCCAGCATTTT. Translating it yields CASSVDINQPQHF.

V gene TRBV6-5 combines with J gene TRBJ2-7, with 7 bases identical to TRBD1. J lost 3 bases, V lost 0 bases, and 8 bases had no gene match. The CDR3 has 16 amino acids. Per the germline V gene, CDR1 is MNHEY and CDR2 is SVGAGI. The CDR3 region has the DNA TGTGCCAGCAGTTACTCTACAGGACAGGCCAACTACGAGCAGTACTTC. Protein sequence: CASSYSTGQANYEQYF.

Regarding this clone: The sample holds other DNA sequences that translate to the same CDR3. This chain uses TRBV19 with TRBJ2-2; D is possibly TRBD2 (5 bases). Trimming pared 3 bases from V and 1 base from J, leaving 9 bases between. CDR1 and CDR2 from the germline V gene are LNHDA and SQIVND (reference sequence). The CDR3 sequence is 15 residues long. The DNA for the CDR3 is TGTGCCAGTAGTATTGGAGGCGGGAACACCGGGGAGCTGTTTTTT. Translation gives CASSIGGGNTGELFF.

J is TRBJ2-7 and V is TRBV7-7; D is possibly TRBD1 (5 bases). This CDR3 is built from 14 residues. CDR1 is SSHAT, CDR2 FNYEAQ, per germline (reference sequence). Trimming removed 1 base from V and 3 bases from J, with 10 bases in between. CDR3 amino acids: CASSLGADNYEQYF. For the CDR3, the DNA is TGTGCCAGCAGCTTAGGCGCGGACAACTACGAGCAGTACTTC.

V and J are TRBV13 and TRBJ2-7; D is undetermined. Germline V gene data show CDR1 as PRHDT and CDR2 as FYEKMQ (reference sequence). This CDR3 has 11 amino acids. The ends were cut back, 5 bases at V and 2 bases at J, with 4 bases in the middle. CDR3 sequence reads: CASSPAYEQYF. In DNA form, the CDR3 reads TGTGCCAGCAGCCCAGCCTACGAGCAGTACTTC.

V usage is TRBV7-6 and J usage is TRBJ2-3; D call uncertain. This CDR3 has 13 residues. The V gene lost 2 bases and the J gene lost 3 bases, with 6 bases spanning the gap. CDR1 is SGHVS, CDR2 FNYEAQ, per germline. This chain's CDR3 is CASSLSPTDTQYF. In DNA, the CDR3 is TGTGCCAGCAGCTTATCCCCGACAGATACGCAGTATTTT.

The genes are TRBV9 and TRBJ1-2, with TRBD1 identical over 8 bases. The CDR3 runs 14 residues. Germline loops: CDR1 SGDLS, CDR2 YYNGEE. The ends lost 7 bases at V and 4 bases at J; junction bases unmatched: 9. The CDR3 sequence: CASLKQGDSYGYTF. The CDR3 DNA is TGTGCCAGCCTAAAACAGGGGGATAGCTATGGCTACACCTTC. The full variable domain, its missing parts supplied by reference TRBV9 and TRBJ1-2, is DSGVTQTPKHLITATGQRVTLRCSPRSGDLSVYWYQQSLDQGLQFLIQYYNGEERAKGNILERFSAQQFPDLHSELNLSSLELGDSALYFCASLKQGDSYGYTFGSGTRLTVV.